This T cell receptor (beta chain) was documented in a study of blood T cells in healthy people across ages. Across the study: Template switching retrieved approximately one barcoded beta molecule for each two T cells. Study conclusions and caveats: Correlation between TCR beta diversity and naive T cell percentage was strong.

Primers used in a second PCR of about 6 to 12 cycles were a sample-barcoded 5' primer and a J-beta primer mix. Each sample yielded at least 2.5 million CDR3-containing paired-end reads. TCRdb itself ran the 5' RACE reads through MiXCR, one entry per CDR3 protein. The sample contains about 1.7 million distinct CDR3 sequences, about 28% of which appear only once. The CDR3 is 17 residues long. Per germline, CDR1 LGHNA and CDR2 YSLEER. Trimming took 3 bases from V and 1 from J, leaving 16 bases between them. Per sample, no less than 6 micrograms of total RNA were extracted. Ten or more counts support this clonotype. No antigen is known for it.

The rearrangement links TRBV4-3 to TRBJ2-4, with D possibly being TRBD1 or TRBD2 (5 bases each). Sequencing input: blood. This clonotype originated in a woman aged 25 to 39 in good health. The CDR3 reads CASSQVGGIMAKNIQYF. CDR3 DNA sequence: TGCGCCAGCAGCCAGGTTGGGGGTATTATGGCCAAAAACATTCAGTACTTC.